Following are 30 T cell receptor beta chains from one sample sequenced in a study of beta chain features in type 1 diabetes. Notes on the study in general: Moderate but significant shortening of TCRB CDR3s was recorded in all four CD4+ subsets from Type 1 diabetes patients.

What these receptors recognize is not known. The investigators reverse transcribed all of the isolated RNA, so they sequenced expressed TCRB transcripts. Assay: immunoSEQ multiplex PCR; the TCRdb copy retains only in-frame clones and omits some. This table holds approximately 360,000 clones, approximately 12% found once. The sequenced sample consisted of naive CD4+ T cells from blood. The receptors come from a woman under 30 with type 1 diabetes.

V usage is TRBV29-1 and J usage is TRBJ1-2; D ambiguous. Trimming shortened V by 0 bases and J by 4 bases, and 12 bases separated the two germline ends. CDR1 SQVTM and CDR2 ANQGSEA come from the germline V gene. The CDR3 runs to 14 residues. The CDR3 loop is CSVEDAPGGYGYTF. The CDR3 DNA sequence: TGCAGCGTTGAAGACGCCCCCGGAGGCTATGGCTACACCTTC.

The V gene is TRBV5-6, the J gene TRBJ1-5; perhaps TRBD1 as D (5 bases). Trimming left V 0 bases short and J 1 base short, with 8 bases between. Germline assignment: CDR1 SGHDT and CDR2 YYEEEE. The CDR3 sequence is 15 residues long. The CDR3 region is CASSLGQGSNQPQHF. The CDR3 DNA is TGTGCCAGCAGCTTGGGGCAGGGAAGCAATCAGCCCCAGCATTTT.

The rearrangement uses TRBV2 and TRBJ2-7; D gene ambiguous. The CDR3 is made up of 15 amino acids. V lost 6 bases to trimming and J lost 2 bases, with 17 bases between them. CDR1 and CDR2 from the germline V gene are SNHLY and FYNNEI. The CDR3 loop is CASSETPGRTYEQYF. CDR3 DNA sequence: TGTGCCAGCAGCGAAACGCCAGGTCGGACCTACGAGCAGTACTTC.

CDR3 sequence reads: CASSLDPSGRGNEQFF. CDR3 nucleotide sequence: TGCGCCAGCAGCTTGGATCCTAGCGGGAGGGGGAATGAGCAGTTCTTC. The rearrangement uses TRBV5-1 and TRBJ2-1; TRBD2 matches at 12 bases. CDR1 is SGHRS, CDR2 YFSETQ, per germline. The CDR3 runs to 16 residues. V lost 0 bases to trimming and J lost 7 bases; unmatched junction nucleotides: 5.

The chain employs TRBV14 and TRBJ1-6; D remains ambiguous. Trimming shortened V by 4 bases and J by 15 bases, and 16 bases separated the two germline ends. The CDR3 loop spans 13 amino acids. The V gene's germline CDR1 is SGHDN and CDR2 FVKESK. Here the CDR3 reads CASSPARVVVLHF. The CDR3 DNA follows: TGTGCCAGCAGCCCAGCGAGGGTTGTGGTCCTCCACTTT.

The rearrangement joins TRBV6-6 to TRBJ1-3; a possible D gene is TRBD1 (6 bases). The CDR3 is 14 amino acids. V was shortened by 8 bases and J by 3 bases, with 14 bases between the two germline ends. Per the germline V gene, CDR1 is MNHNY and CDR2 is SVGAGI (reference sequence). The CDR3 region is CASRDTGFGNTIYF. CDR3 DNA sequence: TGTGCCAGCCGGGACACGGGGTTTGGAAACACCATATATTTT.

This clone has more than one count but fewer than ten. The chain combines TRBV6-5 with TRBJ2-1; D perhaps matches TRBD2 (5 bases). Germline CDR1 and CDR2: MNHEY and SVGAGI. The V and J ends lost 0 bases and 5 bases respectively, with 11 bases between them. The length of the CDR3 is 15 residues. The CDR3 bases are TGTGCCAGCAGTTACTCGTCAGCGGCCCACAATGAGCAGTTCTTC. It codes for CASSYSSAAHNEQFF.

The chain uses TRBV5-1 and TRBJ2-7; perhaps TRBD1 as D (5 bases). In germline, CDR1 is SGHRS, CDR2 YFSETQ. V was shortened by 0 bases and J by 6 bases, with 10 bases between the two germline ends. The CDR3 loop spans 13 amino acids. CDR3 DNA sequence: TGCGCCAGCAGCTTGGGGGAAAGGGGCGAGCAGTACTTC. Its translation is CASSLGERGEQYF. Based on the CDR3 plus reference TRBV5-1 and TRBJ2-7, the full variable domain is KAGVTQTPRYLIKTRGQQVTLSCSPISGHRSVSWYQQTPGQGLQFLFEYFSETQRNKGNFPGRFSGRQFSNSRSEMNVSTLELGDSALYLCASSLGERGEQYFGPGTRLTVT.

The rearrangement joins TRBV5-1 to TRBJ1-1; the D is unclear. The CDR3 spans 14 residues. Germline lookup yields CDR1 SGHRS and CDR2 YFSETQ. V gave up 0 bases and J gave up 7 bases, with 13 bases separating them. CDR3 sequence (DNA): TGCGCCAGCAGCTTGGGACCGGCTCGGAGTGAAGCTTTCTTT. It specifies CASSLGPARSEAFF.

This clone was counted only a few times. The V and J genes are TRBV11-2 and TRBJ2-2, with D perhaps matching TRBD2 (6 bases). Per germline, CDR1 SGHAT and CDR2 FQNNGV. Trimming removed 1 base from V and 12 bases from J, with 9 bases in between. The length of the CDR3 is 12 residues. The CDR3 sequence: CASSLVGRQLFF. CDR3 coding DNA: TGTGCCAGCAGCTTAGTGGGGAGGCAGCTGTTTTTT.

V gene TRBV14 combines with J gene TRBJ1-5; unclear D gene. CDR1 SGHDN and CDR2 FVKESK come from the germline V gene. The CDR3 spans 13 residues. Deletions cut 5 bases from V and 3 bases from J, with 8 bases between. CDR3 residues: CASSERVNQPQHF. The CDR3 DNA follows: TGTGCCAGCAGCGAAAGAGTCAATCAGCCCCAGCATTTT.

The chain combines TRBV5-6 with TRBJ1-5; TRBD1 agrees at 11 bases. The trim removed 1 base at V and 4 bases at J, leaving 4 bases unmatched. Germline V gives CDR1 SGHDT, CDR2 YYEEEE. This CDR3 contains 16 residues. CDR3: CASSLRGTGGNQPQHF. The DNA for the CDR3 is TGTGCCAGCAGCTTGAGGGGGACAGGGGGGAATCAGCCCCAGCATTTT.

This clone was recorded a few times. This chain uses TRBV6-5 with TRBJ1-2; 7 nucleotides match TRBD1. The junction had 10 bases not matched to a gene; V was cut back by 10 bases and J by 8 bases. This CDR3 is built from 12 residues. Germline V gives CDR1 MNHEY, CDR2 SVGAGI. CDR3 DNA sequence: TGTGCCACACGTTCGTACAGGGGCGGCTACACCTTC. Protein sequence: CATRSYRGGYTF.

This clone was detected only a few times. The chain combines TRBV19 with TRBJ2-2; 9 positions match TRBD1. This CDR3 comprises 15 residues. V lost 8 bases to trimming and J lost 4 bases; unmatched junction nucleotides: 8. CDR1 and CDR2 from the germline V gene are LNHDA and SQIVND (reference sequence). CDR3 sequence: CASVRDRASTGELFF. As DNA, the CDR3 is TGTGCCAGTGTCCGGGACAGGGCCTCCACCGGGGAGCTGTTTTTT.

This clone has a handful of counts. This chain joins TRBV30 and TRBJ2-1; possible D gene TRBD2, 6 bases. CDR1 and CDR2 (germline): GTSNPN, SVGIG (reference sequence). With 8 bases removed from V and 0 bases from J, the gap between germline ends came to 14 bases. The CDR3 length is 14 residues. DNA for the CDR3: TGTGCCGCCGAGGGGAGGTCCTCCTACAATGAGCAGTTCTTC. Its protein is CAAEGRSSYNEQFF.

The V and J genes are TRBV25-1 and TRBJ1-1; TRBD1 matches at 12 bases. The length of the CDR3 is 15 residues. Trimming removed 3 bases from V and 10 bases from J; junction bases left unmatched: 9. Germline-derived CDR1 and CDR2 are MGHDK and SYGVNS. In DNA form, the CDR3 reads TGTGCCAGCAGTGATGCGGGGACAGGGGGCTACGTAGCTTTCTTT. It is translated as CASSDAGTGGYVAFF.

In its sample, this clone was seen a few times. V and J are TRBV7-9 and TRBJ2-5; D might be TRBD1 (5 bases). The V gene's germline CDR1 is SEHNR and CDR2 FQNEAQ (reference sequence). Trimming took 7 bases from V and 2 from J, leaving 14 bases between them. This CDR3 is 14 amino acids long. The CDR3 DNA is TGTGCCAGCAACCCTAGACAGACACAAGAGACCCAGTACTTC. Translating it yields CASNPRQTQETQYF. Full variable domain (outside the CDR3, taken from reference TRBV7-9 and TRBJ2-5): DTGVSQNPRHKITKRGQNVTFRCDPISEHNRLYWYRQTLGQGPEFLTYFQNEAQLEKSRLLSDRFSAERPKGSFSTLEIQRTEQGDSAMYLCASNPRQTQETQYFGPGTRLLVL.

This clone was seen a few times. V and J are TRBV7-3 and TRBJ2-3; D is ambiguous. The ends were cut back, 2 bases at V and 4 bases at J, with 7 bases in the middle. This CDR3 has 13 amino acids. Germline V gives CDR1 SGHTA, CDR2 FQGTGA. The CDR3 DNA follows: TGTGCCAGCAGCTTAGCAGGCGCAGATACGCAGTATTTT. This sequence encodes CASSLAGADTQYF.

The gene calls are TRBV15 and TRBJ2-5; D is unclear. The DNA end is a closer match to TRBJ2-7, so the J assignment may be wrong. Germline V lookup: CDR1 LNHNV, CDR2 YYDKDF (reference sequence). The CDR3 is made up of 12 amino acids. CDR3 in amino acids: CATSRGNYEQYF. DNA of the CDR3: TGTGCCACCAGCAGAGGAAACTACGAGCAGTACTTC.

The rearrangement links TRBV7-2 to TRBJ2-1, with TRBD2 identical over 8 bases. The CDR3 totals 18 residues. Germline CDR1 and CDR2: SGHTA and FQGNSA. V was pared by 2 bases and J by 2 bases, with 11 bases of the junction left unmatched. Written as DNA, the CDR3 is TGTGCCAGCAGCTTATGGGGGGCCTTCGGGAGGGCCTACAATGAGCAGTTCTTC. This translates into CASSLWGAFGRAYNEQFF.

This clone came up a few times. The chain combines TRBV7-2 with TRBJ2-1, with 9 nucleotides matching TRBD2. Germline-derived CDR1 and CDR2 are SGHTA and FQGNSA. The CDR3 extends over 15 amino acids. V shed 5 bases and J 0 bases; nucleotides not matched to a gene: 2. Here the CDR3 reads CASSISGSSYNEQFF. The CDR3 DNA reads as TGTGCCAGCAGCATTAGCGGGAGCTCCTACAATGAGCAGTTCTTC.

The rearrangement uses TRBV19 and TRBJ2-1; maybe TRBD2 (6 bases). Germline loops: CDR1 LNHDA, CDR2 SQIVND (reference sequence). Trimming pared 7 bases from V and 9 bases from J, leaving 16 bases between. The CDR3 sequence is 13 residues long. Here the CDR3 DNA reads TGTGCCAGTATGGAGGGCATGGGTGGTGAGCAGTTCTTC. Translating it yields CASMEGMGGEQFF.

V usage is TRBV9 and J usage is TRBJ2-5; 8 bases map to TRBD2. The V gene's germline CDR1 is SGDLS and CDR2 YYNGEE. The CDR3 totals 16 residues. The V gene end was trimmed by 4 bases and the J gene end by 3 bases; junction bases not matched to a gene: 11. In DNA, the CDR3 is TGTGCCAGCAGCCGCGAGCCCCGGGGGGGGGAAGAGACCCAGTACTTC. As protein: CASSREPRGGEETQYF.

As DNA, the CDR3 is TGCGCCAGCAGCCAAGTAGGGACACGCGAAGCTTTCTTT. It codes for CASSQVGTREAFF. This chain uses TRBV4-1 with TRBJ1-1; maybe TRBD1 (6 bases). This CDR3 has 13 amino acids. Trimming left V 1 base short and J 8 bases short, with 11 bases between. The germline V gene encodes CDR1 MGHRA and CDR2 YSYEKL.

The sample holds a few counts of this clone. The chain carries TRBV19 and TRBJ2-5; no definite D call. V dropped 5 bases and J dropped 0 bases, with 7 bases sitting between them. The CDR3 is 13 residues long. Looked up from germline, CDR1 is LNHDA and CDR2 is SQIVND (reference sequence). CDR3 in amino acids: CASSVGYQETQYF. The DNA for the CDR3 is TGTGCCAGTAGTGTCGGGTACCAAGAGACCCAGTACTTC.

This clone was counted between two and nine times. The chain recombines TRBV28 with TRBJ2-7; 10 nucleotides line up with TRBD2. V trimming: 5 bases; J trimming: 0 bases; junction bases outside the gene matches: 4. The CDR3 sequence is 15 residues long. The V gene's germline CDR1 is MDHEN and CDR2 SYDVKM. The CDR3 nucleotides are TGTGCCAGCAGTGACCCTAGCGGGAGCTCCTACGAGCAGTACTTC. Its protein is CASSDPSGSSYEQYF.

This clone was seen more than once but under ten times. The V gene is TRBV6-5, the J gene TRBJ2-7; 7 nucleotides match TRBD2. The length of the CDR3 is 15 residues. CDR1 is MNHEY and CDR2 is SVGAGI in the germline V gene. Trimming removed 2 bases from V and 1 base from J; junction bases left unmatched: 5. The CDR3 coding sequence is TGTGCCAGCAGTTACACCTTGGGGGGGTCCTACGAGCAGTACTTC. Translating it yields CASSYTLGGSYEQYF.

The sample holds a few counts of this clone. The chain joins TRBV29-1 to TRBJ2-7, with 11 bases aligning to TRBD1. CDR1 and CDR2 from the germline V gene are SQVTM and ANQGSEA. The CDR3 runs 16 residues. Germline trimming cut 5 bases from V and 1 base from J; bases unmatched to any gene: 10. The DNA of the CDR3 is TGCAGCGTTTATGGGACAGGGGGTAGATTATCCTACGAGCAGTACTTC. The encoded protein is CSVYGTGGRLSYEQYF.

This clone was detected only a few times. The CDR3 spells CASSGTGGTQYF. CDR3 bases: TGTGCCAGCAGTGGGACAGGGGGCACCCAGTACTTC. V is TRBV27 and J is TRBJ2-5, with 12 bases that match TRBD1. J gave up 8 bases and V 5 bases, and 0 bases lay outside the gene matches. Germline V gene data show CDR1 as MNHEY and CDR2 as SMNVEV (reference sequence). This CDR3 has 12 residues.

The chain combines TRBV19 with TRBJ1-2; a possible D gene is TRBD1 (6 bases). Germline assignment: CDR1 LNHDA and CDR2 SQIVND (reference sequence). The V end was cut by 7 bases, the J end by 8 bases, with 14 bases between. The CDR3 spans 12 residues. The CDR3 region has the DNA TGTGCCAGTACCGGACAGTTCGGAGGCTACACCTTC. This sequence encodes CASTGQFGGYTF.